This T cell receptor (beta chain) was recorded in a study of T cell changes during pregnancy in multiple sclerosis. Trimming stripped 3 bases from V and 1 base from J, with 7 bases between. There are 13 residues in the CDR3. CDR1 and CDR2 from the germline V gene are SQVTM and ANQGSEA. Sequencing was performed with immunoSEQ multiplex PCR; in TCRdb, only in-frame clones are kept and a portion is missing. Of roughly 60,000 clones in the sample, approximately 96% were seen once. This clone was counted once. The chain uses TRBV29-1 and TRBJ1-5; no clear D. This specimen consisted of CD8+ T cells from peripheral blood mononuclear cells, obtained after pregnancy. This sequence originates from a female donor with multiple sclerosis, enrolled in a pregnancy study. CDR3 in DNA: TGCAGCGTTGAGGGCCAAAGCAATCAGCCCCAGCATTTT. As protein: CSVEGQSNQPQHF.